This record concerns one T cell receptor (beta chain) sequence. Using immunoSEQ multiplex PCR, the repertoire was profiled, and TCRdb retains in-frame clones only, with some absent. The sample has about 50,000 clones; over 90% are singletons. The data were obtained in a study of T cell changes during pregnancy in multiple sclerosis. With 6 bases clipped from V and 6 bases from J, the junction kept 10 bases outside the gene matches. The CDR3 runs 15 residues. From germline, CDR1 is MNHEY and CDR2 SVGAGI. Sample: CD4+ T cells from peripheral blood mononuclear cells, taken in the second trimester of pregnancy. This clonotype was obtained from a female donor with multiple sclerosis, enrolled in a pregnancy study. The chain recombines TRBV6-5 with TRBJ2-1; 8 bases agree with TRBD2. The CDR3 DNA sequence: TGTGCCAGCAGCCCCCCCGGGGGGGCCTTCAATGAGCAGTTCTTC. It specifies CASSPPGGAFNEQFF.